Below, 32 T cell receptor beta chains from the same sample are listed, as sequenced in a study of Tregs in tolerant kidney transplant recipients. Sequenced by immunoSEQ multiplex PCR; TCRdb stores in-frame clones only, minus some. This sample carries fewer than 20,000 clones, more than 60% of them seen once, and the ten largest clones take roughly 3.2%. Their cognate antigens are unknown. The sample was Tregs from blood cultured with allogeneic cells. These receptors came from a human donor in good health.

V and J are TRBV9 and TRBJ1-3; 7 bases map to TRBD1. The CDR3 is 15 residues long. The V gene end was trimmed by 4 bases and the J gene end by 0 bases; junction bases not matched to a gene: 4. Germline V gives CDR1 SGDLS, CDR2 YYNGEE. The CDR3 is CASSPGTASGNTIYF. The DNA for the CDR3 is TGTGCCAGCAGCCCTGGGACAGCCTCTGGAAACACCATATATTTT.

This clone is medium-sized within its sample. The chain recombines TRBV7-2 with TRBJ2-1; D remains ambiguous. CDR3 size: 11 residues. CDR1 and CDR2 from the germline V gene are SGHTA and FQGNSA. The germline V and J ends were trimmed by 3 bases and 4 bases, with 1 base remaining between them. The CDR3 reads CASSFYNEQFF. The CDR3 nucleotides read TGTGCCAGCAGCTTTTACAATGAGCAGTTCTTC.

The J gene is TRBJ2-1, the V gene TRBV11-3, with 8 bases that match TRBD1. V lost 0 bases, J lost 15 bases, and 13 bases stayed unmatched. Per the germline V gene, CDR1 is SGHNT and CDR2 is YENEEA. The CDR3 is made up of 15 amino acids. In nucleotides, the CDR3 is TGTGCCAGCAGCTTAGATAGCGGACAGGGAACCAGGGTGTTCTTC. It encodes CASSLDSGQGTRVFF.

There are a few counts of this clone. The chain carries TRBV7-9 and TRBJ1-1; D might be TRBD1 (5 bases). Trimming left V 7 bases short and J 0 bases short, with 27 bases between. CDR3 length equals 19 residues. Germline lookup yields CDR1 SEHNR and CDR2 FQNEAQ (reference sequence). The CDR3 DNA reads as TGTGCCAGCACCACCTCGAGGGGCACAGGTAGCATCATGAACACTGAAGCTTTCTTT. This translates into CASTTSRGTGSIMNTEAFF.

The V gene is TRBV27, the J gene TRBJ1-6, with 7 bases that match TRBD1. J lost 8 bases, V lost 3 bases, and 4 bases had no gene match. The germline CDR1 and CDR2 sequences are MNHEY and SMNVEV (reference sequence). This CDR3 region has 14 residues. The CDR3 nucleotides are TGTGCCAGCAGTTTTCGACAGGGTCATTCACCCCTCCACTTT. Amino acids: CASSFRQGHSPLHF.

In its sample, this clone ranks as medium-sized. This chain uses TRBV30 with TRBJ2-6; the D is unclear. Between the trimmed V and J ends, which lost 5 bases and 0 bases, there was a span of 5 bases. Per germline, CDR1 GTSNPN and CDR2 SVGIG (reference sequence). There are 13 residues in the CDR3. In DNA, the CDR3 is TGTGCCTGGGGGTTCTCTGGGGCCAACGTCCTGACTTTC. Translating it yields CAWGFSGANVLTF. The full variable domain, rest sourced from reference TRBV30 and TRBJ2-6, is SQTIHQWPATLVQPVGSPLSLECTVEGTSNPNLYWYRQAAGRGLQLLFYSVGIGQISSEVPQNLSASRPQDRQFILSSKKLLLSDSGFYLCAWGFSGANVLTFGAGSRLTVL.

The chain recombines TRBV11-3 with TRBJ2-5; no definite D call. V shed 0 bases and J shed 4 bases, with 0 bases lying between them. This CDR3 is 11 amino acids long. Looked up from germline, CDR1 is SGHNT and CDR2 is YENEEA. The CDR3 sequence: CASSLEETQYF. In nucleotides, the CDR3 is TGTGCCAGCAGCTTAGAAGAGACCCAGTACTTC.

The rearrangement uses TRBV19 and TRBJ1-4, with 9 nucleotides matching TRBD1. V lost 5 bases to trimming and J lost 5 bases; unmatched junction nucleotides: 3. The CDR3 is 14 amino acids. CDR1 LNHDA and CDR2 SQIVND come from the germline V gene (reference sequence). The CDR3 sequence is CASSVDRGNEKLFF. The CDR3 bases are TGTGCCAGTAGTGTGGACAGGGGAAATGAAAAACTGTTTTTT.

The chain employs TRBV11-2 and TRBJ2-3; the match to TRBD1 covers 9 bases. The CDR3 has 15 amino acids. Trimming cost V 5 bases and J 7 bases; bases outside gene matches: 10. The germline gives CDR1 SGHAT, CDR2 FQNNGV. The CDR3 is CASSAGQGPLNTQYF. CDR3 nucleotides: TGTGCCAGCAGCGCGGGACAGGGCCCGCTTAATACGCAGTATTTT. Together with reference TRBV11-2 and TRBJ2-3, the CDR3 gives the full variable domain: EAGVAQSPRYKIIEKRQSVAFWCNPISGHATLYWYQQILGQGPKLLIQFQNNGVVDDSQLPKDRFSAERLKGVDSTLKIQPAKLEDSAVYLCASSAGQGPLNTQYFGPGTRLTVL.

The genes are TRBV6-5 and TRBJ1-5, with a weak D call TRBD1 (6 bases). With 5 bases removed from V and 5 bases from J, the gap between germline ends came to 10 bases. The germline V gene has CDR1 MNHEY and CDR2 SVGAGI. The CDR3 runs to 13 residues. In DNA form, the CDR3 reads TGTGCCAGCAGTCGCTCAGGGGATCAGCCCCAGCATTTT. This translates into CASSRSGDQPQHF.

The chain couples TRBV5-8 to TRBJ2-6; D is tentatively TRBD1 or TRBD2 (5 bases each). V shed 1 base and J shed 2 bases, with 7 bases lying between them. The germline gives CDR1 SGHTS, CDR2 YDEGEE. The CDR3 consists of 15 residues. CDR3 nucleotide sequence: TGTGCCAGCAGCTTGCTGGGGGCTGGGGCCAACGTCCTGACTTTC. Translation: CASSLLGAGANVLTF.

The chain recombines TRBV20-1 with TRBJ2-7; D is unclear. The CDR3 spans 11 residues. V was cut by 1 base and J by 0 bases, with 1 base left in between. Germline assignment: CDR1 DFQATT and CDR2 SNEGSKA (reference sequence). DNA of the CDR3: TGCAGTGCTAGAGGCTCCTACGAGCAGTACTTC. Translation gives CSARGSYEQYF.

The chain uses TRBV2 and TRBJ2-3; the D gene is possibly TRBD2 (5 bases). V dropped 7 bases and J dropped 6 bases, with 17 bases sitting between them. This CDR3 is built from 14 residues. The germline V gene has CDR1 SNHLY and CDR2 FYNNEI. The CDR3 here is CASTITRSRDTQYF. As DNA, the CDR3 is TGTGCCAGCACCATAACTAGATCTCGCGATACGCAGTATTTT. Supplemented by reference TRBV2 and TRBJ2-3, the full variable domain reads EPEVTQTPSHQVTQMGQEVILRCVPISNHLYFYWYRQILGQKVEFLVSFYNNEISEKSEIFDDQFSVERPDGSNFTLKIRSTKLEDSAMYFCASTITRSRDTQYFGPGTRLTVL.

This clone was counted between two and nine times. The chain links TRBV14 to TRBJ2-7; D possibly uses TRBD1 or TRBD2 (5 bases each). This CDR3 is built from 12 residues. Germline V CDR1 and CDR2: SGHDN, FVKESK. Deletions cut 4 bases from V and 7 bases from J, with 11 bases between. The CDR3 is CASSPGTFEQYF. CDR3 DNA sequence: TGTGCCAGCAGCCCCGGGACCTTTGAGCAGTACTTC.

This clone was observed a single time. At one end the junction does not follow the germline gene, possibly because of a read error. The chain has TRBV5-1 and TRBJ2-7, with 7 bases fitting TRBD2. Germline-derived CDR1 and CDR2 are SGHRS and YFSETQ. The CDR3 has 15 residues. CDR3 in DNA: TGCGCCAGCAGCTCCCGACTAGCCACCTCCTACGAGCAGCACTTC. This codes for CASSSRLATSYEQHF.

The CDR3 DNA is TGTGCCAGCAGCGGAGCGGGAGGCGTCTACGAGCAGTACTTC. This sequence encodes CASSGAGGVYEQYF. The genes are TRBV9 and TRBJ2-7; TRBD2 matches 9 bases. This CDR3 is built from 14 residues. The V gene's germline CDR1 is SGDLS and CDR2 YYNGEE. Trimming cost V 3 bases and J 3 bases; bases outside gene matches: 4.

The chain employs TRBV5-1 and TRBJ2-3; 9 bases agree with TRBD2. This CDR3 is built from 15 residues. Germline CDR1 SGHRS, CDR2 YFSETQ. J lost 4 bases, V lost 1 base, and 4 bases had no gene match. Here the CDR3 reads CASSLYGLASDTQYF. For the CDR3, the DNA is TGCGCCAGCAGCTTGTACGGACTAGCGTCAGATACGCAGTATTTT.

J is TRBJ2-7 and V is TRBV6-5, with D unresolved. The CDR3 consists of 14 residues. The ends were cut back, 5 bases at V and 0 bases at J, with 11 bases in the middle. CDR1 is MNHEY and CDR2 is SVGAGI in the germline V gene. The CDR3 DNA is TGTGCCAGCAGTACTTTTATCTCCTCCTACGAGCAGTACTTC. Its protein is CASSTFISSYEQYF.

The chain couples TRBV20-1 to TRBJ2-1, with D uncertain. In germline, CDR1 is DFQATT, CDR2 SNEGSKA (reference sequence). The CDR3 length is 11 residues. Trimming took 1 base from V and 9 from J, leaving 7 bases between them. CDR3 in DNA: TGCAGTGCTAGAGGCTTGGGTGAGCAGTTCTTC. The encoded protein is CSARGLGEQFF.

V is TRBV9 and J is TRBJ1-3, with D tentatively TRBD1 (6 bases). Germline lookup yields CDR1 SGDLS and CDR2 YYNGEE. The CDR3 is 18 residues long. Trimming removed 1 base from V and 0 bases from J, with 17 bases in between. This CDR3 is CASSVRLDRQVSGNTIYF. In nucleotides, the CDR3 is TGTGCCAGCAGCGTAAGGCTCGACCGACAGGTCTCTGGAAACACCATATATTTT.

This clone was detected a few times. J is TRBJ1-2 and V is TRBV19; possibly TRBD1 for D (5 bases). The length of the CDR3 is 13 residues. V lost 5 bases, J lost 4 bases, and 11 bases lay in between. CDR1 is LNHDA, CDR2 SQIVND, per germline (reference sequence). CDR3 sequence reads: CASSLRDGYGYTF. The CDR3 DNA reads as TGTGCCAGTAGTCTCCGGGACGGCTATGGCTACACCTTC.

The chain has TRBV5-1 and TRBJ2-5; D is possibly TRBD2 (6 bases). Germline CDR1 is SGHRS and CDR2 is YFSETQ. Trimming shortened V by 0 bases and J by 5 bases, and 11 bases separated the two germline ends. This CDR3 has 14 amino acids. CDR3 loop: CASSLGTAGETQYF. The CDR3 DNA reads as TGCGCCAGCAGCTTGGGGACGGCGGGGGAGACCCAGTACTTC.

This clone has just a few counts. This chain joins TRBV6-1 and TRBJ2-5; TRBD1 is a possible D gene (5 bases). Trimming pared 10 bases from V and 10 bases from J, leaving 10 bases between. There are 9 residues in the CDR3. Germline loops: CDR1 MNHNS, CDR2 SASEGT. In DNA, the CDR3 is TGTGCCACCAGAAGGGGCCAGTACTTC. This translates into CATRRGQYF.

The CDR3 here is CATSSGHSGALYEQYF. The CDR3 bases are TGTGCCACCAGCTCGGGGCACTCGGGGGCCCTGTACGAGCAGTACTTC. The chain employs TRBV15 and TRBJ2-7; D possibly matches TRBD1 or TRBD2 (6 bases each). CDR3 length: 16 amino acids. Trimming removed 5 bases at V and 4 bases at J, with 21 bases between. Germline-derived CDR1 and CDR2 are LNHNV and YYDKDF (reference sequence).

This clone has a count of ten or more. The DNA for the CDR3 is TGTGCCAGCAGCTTACGGGTAGCGGGAAAGCAGTATTTT. Translated: CASSLRVAGKQYF. The gene calls are TRBV11-3 and TRBJ2-3; TRBD2 agrees at 8 bases. There are 13 residues in the CDR3. CDR1 is SGHNT, CDR2 YENEEA, per germline. V lost 2 bases to trimming and J lost 11 bases; unmatched junction nucleotides: 6.

This clone was seen more than once but under ten times. V usage is TRBV6-5 and J usage is TRBJ1-6, with a tentative D call TRBD1 (5 bases). Trimming took off 6 bases at V and 3 bases at J, with 9 bases between the two ends. The CDR3 is made up of 14 amino acids. Germline lookup yields CDR1 MNHEY and CDR2 SVGAGI. CDR3: CASRFTGYNSPLHF. Here the CDR3 DNA reads TGTGCCAGCAGATTTACAGGCTATAATTCACCCCTCCACTTT.

A few counts support this clone. The J gene is TRBJ2-6, the V gene TRBV10-3, with 14 bases lining up with TRBD2. Germline V lookup: CDR1 ENHRY, CDR2 SYGVKD. V lost 8 bases, J lost 4 bases, and 7 bases stayed unmatched. CDR3 length: 17 residues. CDR3 nucleotides: TGTGCCATCGGACTAGCGGGAGGACAGGCCGGGGCCAACGTCCTGACTTTC. Protein product: CAIGLAGGQAGANVLTF.

This clone turned up a few times. The chain carries TRBV7-2 and TRBJ1-1; D remains unclear. In germline, CDR1 is SGHTA, CDR2 FQGNSA. The CDR3 runs 12 residues. Trimming took off 4 bases at V and 5 bases at J, with 8 bases between the two ends. This CDR3 is CASSSGRTEAFF. In DNA, the CDR3 is TGTGCCAGCAGCTCCGGACGTACTGAAGCTTTCTTT. Supplemented by reference TRBV7-2 and TRBJ1-1, the full variable domain reads GAGVSQSPSNKVTEKGKDVELRCDPISGHTALYWYRQSLGQGLEFLIYFQGNSAPDKSGLPSDRFSAERTGGSVSTLTIQRTQQEDSAVYLCASSSGRTEAFFGQGTRLTVV.

This clone has only one observation. The chain joins TRBV10-2 to TRBJ2-5, with D possibly TRBD2 on 6 matching bases. Germline lookup yields CDR1 WSHSY and CDR2 SAAADI. With 1 base removed from V and 1 base from J, the gap between germline ends came to 13 bases. CDR3 size: 16 residues. The CDR3 spells CASSEWRGGAQETQYF. The CDR3 DNA follows: TGCGCCAGCAGTGAGTGGCGCGGCGGGGCCCAAGAGACCCAGTACTTC.

The rearrangement joins TRBV4-2 to TRBJ2-1, with 7 bases lining up with TRBD2. This CDR3 region has 16 residues. With 0 bases clipped from V and 7 bases from J, the junction kept 9 bases outside the gene matches. Germline loops: CDR1 LGHNA, CDR2 YNFKEQ. CDR3 nucleotides: TGTGCCAGCAGCCAAGACGGCGGGAGAAGGAGGAATGAGCAGTTCTTC. Protein sequence: CASSQDGGRRRNEQFF.

V and J are TRBV4-3 and TRBJ2-2; D is unresolved. Germline values: CDR1 LGHNA, CDR2 YSLEER. The CDR3 extends over 13 amino acids. Deletions cut 4 bases from V and 5 bases from J, with 8 bases between. The chain's CDR3 is CASSRGRTGELFF. DNA of the CDR3: TGCGCCAGCAGCCGAGGAAGGACCGGGGAGCTGTTTTTT.

This clone was found many times. The gene calls are TRBV5-1 and TRBJ1-1; unclear D gene. The germline V and J ends were trimmed by 0 bases and 0 bases, with 6 bases remaining between them. This CDR3 has 14 residues. Per the germline V gene, CDR1 is SGHRS and CDR2 is YFSETQ. CDR3 in DNA: TGCGCCAGCAGCTTGGGGGCAATGAACACTGAAGCTTTCTTT. This sequence encodes CASSLGAMNTEAFF.